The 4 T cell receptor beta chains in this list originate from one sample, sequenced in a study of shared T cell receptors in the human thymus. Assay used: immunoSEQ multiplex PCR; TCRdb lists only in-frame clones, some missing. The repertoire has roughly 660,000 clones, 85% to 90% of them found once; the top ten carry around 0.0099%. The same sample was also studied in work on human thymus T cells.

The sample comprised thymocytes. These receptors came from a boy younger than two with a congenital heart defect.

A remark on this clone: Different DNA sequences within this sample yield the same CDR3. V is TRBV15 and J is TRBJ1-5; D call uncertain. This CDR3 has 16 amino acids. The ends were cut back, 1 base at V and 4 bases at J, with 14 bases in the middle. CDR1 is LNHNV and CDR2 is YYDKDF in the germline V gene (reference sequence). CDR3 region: CATSRGRGWSNQPQHF. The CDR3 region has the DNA TGTGCCACCAGCAGAGGCCGGGGTTGGAGTAATCAGCCCCAGCATTTT.

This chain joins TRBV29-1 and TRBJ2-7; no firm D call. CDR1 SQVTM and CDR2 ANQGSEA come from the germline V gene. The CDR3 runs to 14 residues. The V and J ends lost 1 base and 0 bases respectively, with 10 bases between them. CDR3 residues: CSVEGRNPSYEQYF. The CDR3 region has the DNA TGCAGCGTTGAAGGGCGGAACCCCTCCTACGAGCAGTACTTC.

CDR3 sequence: CASSPRLGREQFF. The CDR3 nucleotides are TGTGCCAGCAGCCCTCGACTAGGCAGGGAGCAGTTCTTC. V is TRBV7-8 and J is TRBJ2-1, with a weak D call TRBD2 (6 bases). The germline V gene has CDR1 SGHVS and CDR2 FQNEAQ. CDR3 length: 13 amino acids. V lost 5 bases and J lost 10, with 15 bases in between.

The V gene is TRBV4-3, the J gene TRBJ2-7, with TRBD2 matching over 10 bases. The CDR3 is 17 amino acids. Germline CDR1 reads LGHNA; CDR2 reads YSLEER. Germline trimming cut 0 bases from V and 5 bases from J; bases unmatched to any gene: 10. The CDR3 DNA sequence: TGCGCCAGCAGCCAAGAAGTAGTAGCGGGAGGACGGGACGAGCAGTACTTC. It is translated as CASSQEVVAGGRDEQYF.